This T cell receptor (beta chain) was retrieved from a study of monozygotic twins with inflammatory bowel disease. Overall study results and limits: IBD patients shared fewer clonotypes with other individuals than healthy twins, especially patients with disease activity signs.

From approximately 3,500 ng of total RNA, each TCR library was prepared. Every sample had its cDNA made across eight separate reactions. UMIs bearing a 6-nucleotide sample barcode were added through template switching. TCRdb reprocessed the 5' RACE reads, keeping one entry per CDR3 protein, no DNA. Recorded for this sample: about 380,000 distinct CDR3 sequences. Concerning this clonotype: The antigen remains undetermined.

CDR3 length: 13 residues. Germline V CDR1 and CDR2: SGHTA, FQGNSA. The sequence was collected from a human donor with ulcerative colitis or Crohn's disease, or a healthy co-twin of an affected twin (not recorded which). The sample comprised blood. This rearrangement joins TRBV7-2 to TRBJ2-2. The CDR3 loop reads CVSSLLISGELFF.